The 32 T cell receptor beta chains below were found in one sample sequenced in a study of T cells in Graves' hyperthyroidism and ophthalmopathy (dated by TCRdb to between 2018 and 2021). Receptors were amplified or captured by multiplex PCR. Sequencing relied on an Illumina HiSeq 2000. The TCR beta CDR3 regions were amplified from RNA transcripts. The TCR CDR3 was subjected to a first round of RT-PCR using the HTBI primer set and the Qiagen OneStep RT-PCR kit. In-frame beta chains were kept once TCRdb had trimmed the public reads at Q25 with fastp and called clones with MiXCR. Rows are unified per CDR3 protein, each entry keeping the most common DNA and genes. This sample has about 380,000 distinct CDR3 sequences in its table, and under 20% of those were observed once. Of the sample, 35% to 50% is held by the ten largest clones. Specimen: blood. The receptor source for this set is a young man with Graves' ophthalmopathy.

This clonotype was picked up many times. Here the CDR3 DNA reads TGCGCCAGCAGCCAACCTCAATCCACCTACGAGCAGTACTTC. The encoded protein is CASSQPQSTYEQYF. The chain links TRBV4-1 to TRBJ2-7; D is uncertain. This CDR3 has 14 amino acids. Trimming removed 2 bases at V and 2 bases at J, with 10 bases between. CDR1 and CDR2 from the germline V gene are MGHRA and YSYEKL.

This clonotype was counted many times. The chain couples TRBV20-1 to TRBJ2-5, with TRBD2 matching over 12 bases. Losses at the gene ends were 2 bases for V and 2 bases for J; bases not matched to a gene: 6. This CDR3 has 16 residues. Germline CDR1 DFQATT, CDR2 SNEGSKA (reference sequence). CDR3 region: CSARRGLAGGQETQYF. CDR3 DNA: TGCAGTGCTAGAAGGGGGCTAGCGGGGGGGCAAGAGACCCAGTACTTC.

In the case of this clonotype: This may be a read error: a much more frequent sequence differs by one nucleotide. The chain joins TRBV7-2 to TRBJ1-2; D is possibly TRBD1 (5 bases). The germline V and J ends were trimmed by 5 bases and 4 bases, with 17 bases remaining between them. The germline CDR1 and CDR2 sequences are SGHTA and FQGNSA. The CDR3 has 15 amino acids. Here the CDR3 DNA reads TGTGCCAGCAGCCCCAAACCAGAGGGGTCCTATGGCTACACCTTC. This encodes CASSPKPEGSYGYTF.

This clonotype has at least ten counts. The chain has TRBV5-1 and TRBJ2-7; possibly TRBD1 or TRBD2 for D (5 bases each). This CDR3 has 16 residues. Trimming removed 4 bases at V and 6 bases at J, with 23 bases between. Germline CDR1 reads SGHRS; CDR2 reads YFSETQ. The CDR3 loop is CASSLTPGPEIVEQYF. DNA of the CDR3: TGCGCCAGCAGCCTCACGCCGGGGCCAGAGATTGTCGAGCAGTACTTC.

This chain links TRBV2 with TRBJ2-7; 11 bases map to TRBD1. V dropped 6 bases and J dropped 3; count of bases not matched to a gene: 10. From germline, CDR1 is SNHLY and CDR2 FYNNEI. The CDR3 sequence is 16 residues long. CDR3 coding DNA: TGTGCCAGCAGCCAAGGACCCGGGACAGGGGGCTACGAGCAGTACTTC. This encodes CASSQGPGTGGYEQYF.

The V gene is TRBV14, the J gene TRBJ2-2, with a possible D match to TRBD2 (5 bases). Per germline, CDR1 SGHDN and CDR2 FVKESK. This CDR3 spans 14 amino acids. Trimming took off 8 bases at V and 0 bases at J, with 10 bases between the two ends. The CDR3 coding sequence is TGTGCCAGCCGGGGATCCGCGAACACCGGGGAGCTGTTTTTT. Protein: CASRGSANTGELFF.

Concerning this clonotype itself: This may be a read error, as it is one base from a much larger clone. The chain recombines TRBV18 with TRBJ2-3; TRBD1 aligns across 8 bases. This CDR3 is built from 15 residues. CDR1 and CDR2 from the germline V gene are KGHSH and LQKENI. This CDR3 reads CASSPPGTGTDSQYF. For the CDR3, the DNA is TGTGCCAGCTCACCCCCCGGGACAGGCACAGATTCGCAGTATTTT.

This chain joins TRBV6-2 or TRBV6-3 and TRBJ2-4; TRBD2 might be the D (6 bases). The CDR3 extends over 14 amino acids. V lost 2 bases and J 6 bases, leaving 11 bases between the germline ends. Germline assignment: CDR1 MNHEY and CDR2 SVGEGT. CDR3: CASSYVGGRNIQYF. The CDR3 nucleotides read TGTGCCAGCAGTTACGTGGGGGGAAGAAACATTCAGTACTTC.

The genes are TRBV20-1 and TRBJ2-5; TRBD1 matches 7 bases. Germline V lookup: CDR1 DFQATT, CDR2 SNEGSKA (reference sequence). The ends lost 0 bases at V and 4 bases at J; junction bases unmatched: 11. CDR3 length: 16 residues. The CDR3 coding sequence is TGCAGTGCTAGAGAACCCGGGACAGACATGAGAGAGACCCAGTACTTC. This translates into CSAREPGTDMRETQYF.

This clonotype has a count of ten or more. The chain joins TRBV2 to TRBJ2-5; D possibly uses TRBD1 or TRBD2 (5 bases each). CDR1 and CDR2 (germline): SNHLY, FYNNEI. The CDR3 loop spans 14 amino acids. V was shortened by 4 bases and J by 1 base, with 10 bases between the two germline ends. The CDR3 sequence: CASSATGPQETQYF. In DNA form, the CDR3 reads TGTGCCAGCAGTGCGACGGGGCCCCAAGAGACCCAGTACTTC.

This clonotype has ten or more counts. This chain uses TRBV6-1 with TRBJ2-2; D possibly corresponds to TRBD1 (6 bases). Trimming shortened V by 5 bases and J by 4 bases, and 11 bases separated the two germline ends. Germline CDR1 reads MNHNS; CDR2 reads SASEGT. This CDR3 has 14 amino acids. CDR3 sequence: CASSYQGRTGELFF. As DNA, the CDR3 is TGTGCCAGCAGTTATCAGGGGCGCACCGGGGAGCTGTTTTTT.

The rearrangement uses TRBV15 and TRBJ2-2, with D possibly called TRBD1 or TRBD2 (5 bases each). The CDR3 is 14 amino acids. The V gene lost 5 bases and the J gene lost 4 bases, with 11 bases spanning the gap. The germline V gene encodes CDR1 LNHNV and CDR2 YYDKDF (reference sequence). The CDR3 reads CATSETGTTGELFF. In DNA, the CDR3 is TGTGCCACCAGCGAGACGGGGACCACCGGGGAGCTGTTTTTT.

This clonotype was counted at least ten times. V and J are TRBV28 and TRBJ2-1; 7 bases line up with TRBD1. CDR1 and CDR2 (germline): MDHEN, SYDVKM. V lost 5 bases, J lost 8 bases, and 12 bases stayed unmatched. The CDR3 length is 15 residues. The CDR3 loop is CASSPRDRRYHEQFF. Written as DNA, the CDR3 is TGTGCCAGCAGTCCCCGGGACAGAAGGTACCATGAGCAGTTCTTC. Full variable domain (outside the CDR3, taken from reference TRBV28 and TRBJ2-1): DVKVTQSSRYLVKRTGEKVFLECVQDMDHENMFWYRQDPGLGLRLIYFSYDVKMKEKGDIPEGYSVSREKKERFSLILESASTNQTSMYLCASSPRDRRYHEQFFGPGTRLTVL.

This sequence joins TRBV20-1 and TRBJ2-7; 10 bases align to TRBD2. The CDR3 covers 14 residues. Germline CDR1 is DFQATT and CDR2 is SNEGSKA (reference sequence). The CDR3 sequence: CTSTRSGGASEQYF. DNA of the CDR3: TGCACCTCAACACGGAGCGGGGGGGCCTCCGAGCAGTACTTC.

The V call is TRBV5-1, the J call TRBJ2-7, with a weak D call TRBD2 (6 bases). In germline, CDR1 is SGHRS, CDR2 YFSETQ. The CDR3 is 16 amino acids. V was cut by 4 bases and J by 6 bases, with 23 bases left in between. CDR3 nucleotide sequence: TGCGCCAGCAGCCTCACGGGGGAAGGGAGGTCTTCCGAGCAGTACTTC. Translated, it gives CASSLTGEGRSSEQYF.

Worth noting for this clonotype: A read error may account for a junction end that differs from germline. This sequence joins TRBV12-3 or TRBV12-4 and TRBJ2-5, with 16 bases identical to TRBD2. The CDR3 covers 19 residues. The CDR3 DNA reads as TGTGCCAGGCCTGTAGGCCGGGGACTAGCGGGGGGGGGTCAAGTGACCCAGTACTTC. Residues: CARPVGRGLAGGGQVTQYF.

This chain links TRBV2 with TRBJ2-7, with D perhaps TRBD1 (6 bases). Looked up from germline, CDR1 is SNHLY and CDR2 is FYNNEI. This CDR3 region has 16 residues. The V and J ends lost 2 bases and 5 bases respectively, with 19 bases between them. The CDR3 DNA is TGTGCCAGCAGTGAACGAGGTGGACAGAAGGTGAACGAGCAGTACTTC. As protein: CASSERGGQKVNEQYF.

Notes on this clonotype: One end of the junction varies from germline; a read error may be responsible. V gene TRBV20-1 combines with J gene TRBJ2-1; 8 bases map to TRBD2. Looked up from germline, CDR1 is DFQATT and CDR2 is SNEGSKA (reference sequence). The CDR3 is made up of 17 amino acids. CDR3 in amino acids: CSAPGPAGELIYNEQFF. In DNA form, the CDR3 reads TGCAGTGCTCCGGGACCAGCGGGGGAGCTGATATACAATGAGCAATTCTTC.

This clonotype has a handful of counts. This rearrangement joins TRBV10-1 to TRBJ2-3; no definite D call. The CDR3 has 15 residues. Trimming removed 6 bases at V and 2 bases at J, with 15 bases between. Germline loops: CDR1 WNHNN, CDR2 SYGVQD (reference sequence). In DNA form, the CDR3 reads TGCGCCAGCAGCATCCAACGGCCATCCACAGATACGCAGTATTTT. Protein product: CASSIQRPSTDTQYF.

The chain uses TRBV6-5 and TRBJ2-7; 9 bases agree with TRBD1. Trimming cost V 4 bases and J 0 bases; bases outside gene matches: 13. The CDR3 consists of 18 residues. Germline values: CDR1 MNHEY, CDR2 SVGAGI. The chain's CDR3 is CASSSDHYRGPNSYEQYF. The DNA for the CDR3 is TGTGCCAGCAGTTCGGACCATTACAGGGGGCCTAACTCCTACGAGCAGTACTTC.

This clonotype showed up many times. The CDR3 sequence: CASSHQANHYGYTF. Written as DNA, the CDR3 is TGTGCCAGCAGCCACCAGGCAAACCACTATGGCTACACCTTC. The chain links TRBV11-2 to TRBJ1-2, with D unclear. V gave up 5 bases and J gave up 3 bases, with 13 bases separating them. Germline V lookup: CDR1 SGHAT, CDR2 FQNNGV. The length of the CDR3 is 14 residues.

V gene TRBV28 combines with J gene TRBJ2-7; D gene uncertain. Germline V CDR1 and CDR2: MDHEN, SYDVKM. This CDR3 spans 13 amino acids. With 2 bases removed from V and 3 bases from J, the gap between germline ends came to 8 bases. The CDR3 protein is CASSLTHSYEQYF. CDR3 nucleotide sequence: TGTGCCAGCAGTTTAACTCACAGCTACGAGCAGTACTTC.

V gene TRBV11-2 combines with J gene TRBJ1-2, with D possibly being TRBD1 (5 bases). Trimming shortened V by 5 bases and J by 8 bases, and 18 bases separated the two germline ends. The CDR3 covers 14 residues. The V gene's germline CDR1 is SGHAT and CDR2 FQNNGV. The CDR3 is CASSLTAFSDGYTF. CDR3 bases: TGTGCCAGCAGCCTGACAGCGTTCTCCGACGGCTACACCTTC.

This chain connects TRBV29-1 to TRBJ2-5; TRBD2 aligns across 12 bases. This CDR3 contains 16 residues. Germline V lookup: CDR1 SQVTM, CDR2 ANQGSEA. J was trimmed by 1 base and V by 0 bases; bases with no gene match: 3. Written as DNA, the CDR3 is TGCAGCGTTGAAGATAAGACTAGCGGGGGCCAAGAGACCCAGTACTTC. Its protein product is CSVEDKTSGGQETQYF.

The chain joins TRBV5-4 to TRBJ2-2, with 7 bases lining up with TRBD2. This CDR3 spans 16 amino acids. Germline assignment: CDR1 SGHNT and CDR2 YYREEE (reference sequence). J gave up 5 bases and V 0 bases, and 7 bases lay outside the gene matches. For the CDR3, the DNA is TGTGCCAGCAGCTTGGTTCGCGGGGGAAATACCGGGGAGCTGTTTTTT. This encodes CASSLVRGGNTGELFF. The full variable domain, with the rest looked up from reference TRBV5-4 and TRBJ2-2, is ETGVTQSPTHLIKTRGQQVTLRCSSQSGHNTVSWYQQALGQGPQFIFQYYREEENGRGNFPPRFSGLQFPNYSSELNVNALELDDSALYLCASSLVRGGNTGELFFGEGSRLTVL.

This chain connects TRBV2 to TRBJ2-5; maybe TRBD1 (7 bases). The CDR3 length is 13 residues. Germline V gives CDR1 SNHLY, CDR2 FYNNEI. The ends were cut back, 5 bases at V and 5 bases at J, with 12 bases in the middle. DNA of the CDR3: TGTGCCAGCAGTATGACAGGGAGGGAGACCCAGTACTTC. Protein: CASSMTGRETQYF.

The chain couples TRBV29-1 to TRBJ2-5; 8 nucleotides line up with TRBD1. V shed 3 bases and J 2 bases; nucleotides not matched to a gene: 8. Germline values: CDR1 SQVTM, CDR2 ANQGSEA. The CDR3 is 15 amino acids. CDR3 nucleotide sequence: TGCAGCGTTGATAATCAGGGGGCAGGACAAGAGACCCAGTACTTC. It yields the protein CSVDNQGAGQETQYF.

This chain joins TRBV5-8 and TRBJ2-2; D gene uncertain. This CDR3 is 13 amino acids long. Trimming shortened V by 4 bases and J by 7 bases, and 11 bases separated the two germline ends. Per germline, CDR1 SGHTS and CDR2 YDEGEE. CDR3 nucleotides: TGTGCCAGCAGCCAAGACCCCGACGGGGAGCTGTTTTTT. It encodes CASSQDPDGELFF.

Comments on this clonotype: One junction end disagrees with the germline gene, perhaps due to a read error. The rearrangement links TRBV18 to TRBJ2-1; TRBD1 might be the D (5 bases). The CDR3 totals 14 residues. Germline V gives CDR1 KGHSH, CDR2 LQKENI. The CDR3 spells CASSPGATHNEQLF. CDR3 in DNA: TGTGCCAGCTCACCAGGGGCAACGCACAATGAGCAGCTCTTC.

The chain is built from TRBV2 and TRBJ2-3; TRBD2 matches at 10 bases. CDR1 SNHLY and CDR2 FYNNEI come from the germline V gene. V dropped 6 bases and J dropped 2; count of bases not matched to a gene: 8. This CDR3 comprises 16 residues. The CDR3 reads CASSPGLAGATDTQYF. The CDR3 DNA follows: TGTGCCAGCAGCCCGGGGCTAGCGGGGGCCACAGATACGCAGTATTTT.

Details on this clonotype: A much larger clone is a single base away; this may be a read error. The CDR3 protein is CATSDPGPGETQYF. The CDR3 nucleotides read TGTGCCACCAGTGATCCGGGACCAGGGGAGACCCAGTACTTC. The chain carries TRBV24-1 and TRBJ2-5; possibly TRBD1 or TRBD2 for D (5 bases each). V was pared by 3 bases and J by 5 bases, with 12 bases between. The CDR3 consists of 14 residues. The V gene's germline CDR1 is KGHDR and CDR2 SFDVKD.

This clonotype was seen more than once but under ten times. CDR3 nucleotides: TGTGCCAGCAGTTATCTGGAATCAACTAATGAAAAACTGTTTTTT. Translation: CASSYLESTNEKLFF. The chain is built from TRBV6-1 and TRBJ1-4; D remains ambiguous. The CDR3 consists of 15 residues. Germline V lookup: CDR1 MNHNS, CDR2 SASEGT. Trimming left V 5 bases short and J 0 bases short, with 10 bases between.